This record covers a single T cell receptor beta chain. No antigen is known for it. No much larger clonotype is one base removed from it; base qualities were not supplied. TCR beta libraries were generated from genomic DNA with the immunoSEQ kit, following the manufacturer's recommendations. To prepare the libraries, a first multiplex PCR with proprietary primers was run, followed by a second PCR that added unique barcodes, and a bead cleanup was done after each round. Each sample batch included a kit-provided positive control reaction and a negative control reaction. The final libraries were assessed on an Agilent 4200 TapeStation D1000 ScreenTape, pooled by volume, and quantified by qPCR. Sequencing ran on an Illumina NextSeq500 with a MidOutput 150-cycle cartridge, using 156 Read1 and 15 Index1 cycles with kit custom primers. The pooled library was loaded at approximately 0.97 pM with around 20% PhiX control spiked in. Processing in the source paper ran as follows. Vendor-processed data were analyzed in R, and a clonotype was defined as all T cells sharing the same CDR3 nucleotide sequence. In the clone abundance analyses, frequencies in each sample were normalized to that sample's 10,000 most abundant clones. Public T cell clones, which averaged fewer than five per sample, were excluded before analysis. An abundance difference of at least 32-fold between compartments was the criterion for calling clonotypes tumor-enriched or baseline blood-enriched. A beta-binomial differential abundance model was used to identify clonotypes that expanded or contracted between blood time points. Tumor-blood repertoire similarity was measured with the Baroni-Urbani and Buser coefficient, and group comparisons used two-tailed Wilcoxon tests in R. TCRdb obtained this table from immuneACCESS and retained in-frame rearrangements with V and J assigned. These tables miss some clones; where compared with another copy, unresolved V genes account for less than half of the shortfall, and the remainder is unexplained. V, J and clone size were drawn from that table, and D and trimming were deduced from the DNA. The sample table records some 130,000 clones; 75% to 90% of these occur just once. The ten biggest clones cover about 1.9% of the sample.

Based on the germline V gene, the CDR1 and CDR2 sequences are MDHEN and SYDVKM. V and J are truncated by 5 bases and 3 bases respectively, leaving an intervening sequence of 11 bases. The CDR3 has 13 amino acids, counting the end cysteine and phenylalanine. Just CDR3 DNA is preserved here, 39 bases in frame from base 1. The sample belongs to a study of radiation and T cells in renal cell carcinoma (dated by TCRdb to 2018 to 2020). For context, the study as a whole: Samples came from a clinical trial, in which primary renal cell carcinomas received 15 Gy stereotactic body radiation therapy followed by nephrectomy 4 weeks later. In total, 53 samples underwent TCR beta sequencing: around 26 tumors plus 27 peripheral blood samples. A total of approximately 3,800,000 unique CDR3 nucleotide sequences, encoding 2.5 million to 3 million unique CDR3 amino acid sequences, were found across all 50 or so samples. General study outcomes and caveats: Because the trial had a single-armed design, the trial could not examine how radiation dose or scheduling affected the TCR repertoire. An increase in top tumor clonotypes in blood was observed from baseline to 2 weeks post-radiation, followed by contraction by 4 weeks, which was taken to suggest transient expansion of tumor-resident clones. Because pretreatment tumor biopsies were not available, the baseline intratumoral presence of clonotypes could not be determined. Changes in the blood repertoire were not tracked past 4 weeks after treatment.

Read against the paper, the sample's time point label means: blood 2 weeks post-SBRT. The treatment or condition label of this sample denotes: 15 Gy SBRT to primary tumor, nephrectomy 4 weeks later. To follow tumor-enriched clonotypes, serial peripheral blood was collected from radiation-treated patients at baseline and at 2 weeks and 4 weeks after SBRT. Every patient had renal cell carcinoma of clear cell pathology. The QIAamp DNA Blood Mini Kit (Qiagen) was used to prepare genomic DNA for TCR sequencing. The analyses included only samples that passed all quality control checks. The sequence was obtained from a woman aged 55-70 years with renal cell carcinoma. Sample: blood, taken from a patient whose treatment included radiotherapy and nephrectomy. The chain couples TRBV28 to TRBJ2-7, and perhaps TRBD1 as D gene, on 5 matching bases. The DNA sequence reads TGTGCCAGCAGTCGGCAGGGTAGCTACGAGCAGTACTTC. This gives the protein CASSRQGSYEQYF.